Shown below are 19 T cell receptor beta chains from a single sample sequenced in a study of T cell repertoires in cytomegalovirus infection. Using its own MiXCR run on the reads, TCRdb lists one record per CDR3 protein. The table includes 100,000 to 150,000 distinct CDR3 sequences, 20% to 30% detected once. What these receptors recognize is not known. The sequencing input was PBMCs, sequenced either directly or after in vitro stimulation (not recorded which). The receptor set was obtained from a human donor in good health (CMV status not recorded). Some clones in this sample may be carry-over from other donors' samples.

The chain combines TRBV19 with TRBJ1-4; tentatively, D is TRBD1 (6 bases). Looked up from germline, CDR1 is LNHDA and CDR2 is SQIVND (reference sequence). V lost 11 bases, J lost 7 bases, and 20 bases lay in between. The CDR3 totals 14 residues. As DNA, the CDR3 is TGTGCCGGGGGATCAGGGGTTGACGGTGAAAAACTGTTTTTT. It translates to CAGGSGVDGEKLFF.

This clonotype was counted at least ten times. Compared with germline, one end of the junction differs, possibly owing to a read error. The V gene is TRBV7-7, the J gene TRBJ2-3; 10 bases are a match to TRBD2. The CDR3 is made up of 14 amino acids. Germline V gene data show CDR1 as SSHAT and CDR2 as FNYEAQ (reference sequence). In nucleotides, the CDR3 is TGTGCTAGCAGCCAGCGGGAGGGGCTTGTTACGCAGTATTTT. This encodes CASSQREGLVTQYF.

This clonotype was seen many times. V gene TRBV12-3 or TRBV12-4 combines with J gene TRBJ1-1; possible D gene TRBD1, 5 bases. V was trimmed by 5 bases and J by 5 bases, leaving 15 bases between them. The CDR3 consists of 14 residues. CDR3 region: CASSAGRGGTEAFF. The DNA of the CDR3 is TGTGCCAGCAGTGCCGGGCGGGGGGGGACTGAAGCTTTCTTT.

This clonotype was counted between two and nine times. This chain uses TRBV7-3 with TRBJ2-2; D perhaps matches TRBD2 (5 bases). The CDR3 consists of 14 residues. V lost 7 bases, J lost 3 bases, and 12 bases lay in between. The germline CDR1 and CDR2 sequences are SGHTA and FQGTGA. In DNA form, the CDR3 reads TGTGCCAGCACCCAAACTAGAGACACCGGGGAGCTGTTTTTT. Protein product: CASTQTRDTGELFF.

The chain couples TRBV4-1 to TRBJ2-3, with D possibly matching TRBD2 (6 bases). CDR1 is MGHRA, CDR2 YSYEKL, per germline. The CDR3 sequence is 16 residues long. Trimming cost V 2 bases and J 0 bases, with 12 bases left between them. CDR3 sequence (DNA): TGCGCCAGCAGCCAATCGGGACTGCCTAGCACAGATACGCAGTATTTT. This codes for CASSQSGLPSTDTQYF.

This clonotype has a count of ten or more. CDR3 residues: CASSARTVNTEAFF. Here the CDR3 DNA reads TGTGCCAGCAGCGCCCGGACGGTTAACACTGAAGCTTTCTTT. The rearrangement joins TRBV7-2 to TRBJ1-1, with D hard to call. The CDR3 consists of 14 residues. V was pared by 5 bases and J by 2 bases, with 12 bases between. Per the germline V gene, CDR1 is SGHTA and CDR2 is FQGNSA.

This clonotype was recorded many times. This chain links TRBV18 with TRBJ1-4, with D perhaps TRBD1 (5 bases). CDR3 length: 12 amino acids. Germline CDR1 KGHSH, CDR2 LQKENI. V was shortened by 4 bases and J by 16 bases, with 16 bases between the two germline ends. This chain's CDR3 is CASSLGDLRTFF. The CDR3 bases are TGTGCCAGCTCACTAGGGGACCTGAGGACGTTTTTT.

The chain combines TRBV29-1 with TRBJ1-3, with no clear D. Germline CDR1 is SQVTM and CDR2 is ANQGSEA. The CDR3 loop spans 12 amino acids. V was shortened by 7 bases and J by 0 bases, with 7 bases between the two germline ends. The CDR3 region is CSGTSSGNTIYF. In nucleotides, the CDR3 is TGCAGCGGAACGAGCTCTGGAAACACCATATATTTT. The whole variable domain, filled in from reference TRBV29-1 and TRBJ1-3, reads SAVISQKPSRDICQRGTSLTIQCQVDSQVTMMFWYRQQPGQSLTLIATANQGSEATYESGFVIDKFPISRPNLTFSTLTVSNMSPEDSSIYLCSGTSSGNTIYFGEGSWLTVV.

This clonotype is medium-sized in the sample. The chain uses TRBV11-3 and TRBJ2-1; D unclear. The CDR3 consists of 13 residues. Trimming shortened V by 2 bases and J by 7 bases, and 9 bases separated the two germline ends. CDR1 SGHNT and CDR2 YENEEA come from the germline V gene. CDR3 bases: TGTGCCAGCAGCTTATTCTTTGAAAATGAGCAGTTCTTC. Its protein is CASSLFFENEQFF.

The chain is built from TRBV19 and TRBJ2-1, with no clear D. This CDR3 region has 15 residues. Germline CDR1 reads LNHDA; CDR2 reads SQIVND (reference sequence). V lost 3 bases and J lost 8, with 17 bases in between. CDR3 protein: CASSISWGGFYEQFF. The CDR3 nucleotides are TGTGCCAGTAGTATTTCTTGGGGTGGATTCTATGAGCAGTTCTTC.

This clonotype was picked up a small number of times. The rearrangement links TRBV4-3 to TRBJ2-1, with D hard to call. Germline CDR1 reads LGHNA; CDR2 reads YSLEER. CDR3 size: 14 residues. V lost 0 bases, J lost 15 bases, and 18 bases lay in between. CDR3 nucleotide sequence: TGCGCCAGCAGCCAAGATCTCGGCCCCCCTAGAGCGTTCTTC. Translation: CASSQDLGPPRAFF.

This clonotype appeared a few times. The rearrangement joins TRBV11-2 to TRBJ2-3; tentative D call: TRBD2 (5 bases). V was clipped by 5 bases and J by 5 bases, with 14 bases between them. Germline V lookup: CDR1 SGHAT, CDR2 FQNNGV. The CDR3 is 14 residues long. This CDR3 is CASSPRSSVDTQYF. CDR3 nucleotides: TGTGCCAGCAGCCCCCGGAGTAGCGTAGATACGCAGTATTTT.

This clonotype occurred a few times. The V and J genes are TRBV28 and TRBJ2-5; 11 bases align to TRBD1. This CDR3 is built from 15 residues. Germline CDR1 reads MDHEN; CDR2 reads SYDVKM. V lost 4 bases and J lost 4; bases outside the gene matches: 5. This CDR3 reads CASSSTGTGGETQYF. The CDR3 nucleotides are TGTGCCAGCAGTTCGACCGGGACAGGGGGAGAGACCCAGTACTTC.

This clonotype was seen at least ten times. The chain is built from TRBV4-2 and TRBJ2-1; 7 nucleotides agree with TRBD1. This CDR3 spans 15 amino acids. The V gene end was trimmed by 0 bases and the J gene end by 7 bases; junction bases not matched to a gene: 6. CDR1 is LGHNA and CDR2 is YNFKEQ in the germline V gene. The CDR3 DNA sequence: TGTGCCAGCAGCCAAGAGAGGGGGCAAGGGAATGAGCAGTTCTTC. Amino acid sequence: CASSQERGQGNEQFF.

The genes are TRBV6-1 and TRBJ2-1, with TRBD2 identical over 13 bases. The CDR3 runs to 16 residues. V lost 5 bases to trimming and J lost 3 bases; unmatched junction nucleotides: 4. Germline CDR1 is MNHNS and CDR2 is SASEGT. Here the CDR3 reads CASSRGLAGFYNEQFF. The CDR3 region has the DNA TGTGCCAGCAGTAGGGGACTAGCGGGATTCTACAATGAGCAGTTCTTC.

In this sample, this clonotype turned up a few times. This chain joins TRBV7-9 and TRBJ2-1; D is possibly TRBD1 (5 bases). The germline gives CDR1 SEHNR, CDR2 FQNEAQ (reference sequence). CDR3 length: 15 residues. Trimming cost V 1 base and J 6 bases, with 13 bases left between them. CDR3 protein: CASSLGVTESNEQFF. The CDR3 region has the DNA TGTGCCAGCAGCTTAGGGGTGACAGAAAGCAATGAGCAGTTCTTC.

V and J are TRBV18 and TRBJ1-2; D perhaps matches TRBD1 (6 bases). The V end lost 5 bases, the J end lost 1 base, and 17 bases lay between the germline ends. CDR3 size: 16 residues. Germline CDR1 reads KGHSH; CDR2 reads LQKENI. The CDR3 region has the DNA TGTGCCAGCTCATACCTTGCGGACAGCAGTAACTATGGCTACACCTTC. Residues: CASSYLADSSNYGYTF.

This clonotype showed up just a few times. This chain joins TRBV28 and TRBJ2-7; D perhaps matches TRBD1 (7 bases). Germline V gene lookup returns CDR1 MDHEN and CDR2 SYDVKM. The CDR3 loop spans 15 amino acids. V gave up 4 bases and J gave up 5 bases, with 18 bases separating them. The chain's CDR3 is CASSYIRGESHEQYF. The CDR3 DNA reads as TGTGCCAGCAGTTATATCAGGGGGGAATCCCACGAGCAGTACTTC.

The table lists this clonotype with many counts. This chain connects TRBV4-1 to TRBJ2-7; 11 bases fit TRBD2. The germline gives CDR1 MGHRA, CDR2 YSYEKL. Trimming at V came to 2 bases and at J to 7 bases, leaving 7 bases not matched to a gene. The CDR3 is 15 amino acids. The CDR3 coding sequence is TGCGCCAGCAGCCAACAACTAGCGGGAGAATATGAGCAGTACTTC. Translated: CASSQQLAGEYEQYF.